What follows are 2 T cell receptor beta chains derived from one specimen sequenced in a study of blood T cell repertoires in COVID-19. The assay was immunoSEQ multiplex PCR, and TCRdb's table has in-frame clones only and misses some. Among nearly 55,000 clones listed, 78% were seen once. Sequencing was carried out using peripheral blood. The receptor source for this set is a human donor with active or convalescent COVID-19. The donor label of this sample is uncertain.

This clone has only one observation. This chain links TRBV4-1 with TRBJ1-1; no firm D call. The CDR3 extends over 12 amino acids. Germline lookup yields CDR1 MGHRA and CDR2 YSYEKL. Trimming shortened V by 0 bases and J by 10 bases, and 9 bases separated the two germline ends. This CDR3 reads CASSQDAGGAFF. The CDR3 DNA follows: TGCGCCAGCAGCCAAGATGCGGGTGGAGCTTTCTTT.

The V gene is TRBV3-1 (or the pseudogene TRBV3-2), the J gene TRBJ2-7, with 7 bases matching TRBD1. Losses at the gene ends were 5 bases for V and 4 bases for J; bases not matched to a gene: 5. This CDR3 is 13 amino acids long. Germline V gene sequence: CDR1 LGHDT, CDR2 YNNKEL (reference sequence). The CDR3 is CASSDGTAYEQYF. The CDR3 DNA sequence: TGTGCCAGCAGCGACGGGACAGCTTACGAGCAGTACTTC.